This TCR beta chain was sequenced in a study of blood T cell repertoires in COVID-19. As concerns this clone: The junction and the germline gene differ at one end; a read error may be behind it.

TCRdb's copy holds only in-frame clones and misses some; the assay was immunoSEQ multiplex PCR. The data contain approximately 99,000 clones, around nine tenths of them seen just once; the ten biggest clones take up 2.1%. The germline gives CDR1 MDHEN, CDR2 SYDVKM. The CDR3 loop spans 15 amino acids. This clonotype was sampled from a man aged 50-59 years with COVID-19, enrolled during active disease. Sequenced material: peripheral blood. V and J are TRBV28 and TRBJ1-1; D unresolved. CDR3 nucleotide sequence: TGTGCCAGCAGTTTATATAGAAAAGTGAACACTAAAGCTTTCTTT. It translates to CASSLYRKVNTKAFF.